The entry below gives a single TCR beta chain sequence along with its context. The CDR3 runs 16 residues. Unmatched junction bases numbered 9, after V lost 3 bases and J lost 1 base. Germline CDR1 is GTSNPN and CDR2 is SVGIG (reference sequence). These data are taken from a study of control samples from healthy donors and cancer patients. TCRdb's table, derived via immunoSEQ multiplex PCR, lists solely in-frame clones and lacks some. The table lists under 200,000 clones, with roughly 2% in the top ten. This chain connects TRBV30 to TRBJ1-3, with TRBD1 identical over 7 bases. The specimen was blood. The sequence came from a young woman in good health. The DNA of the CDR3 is TGTGCCTGGAGAGCCCGGGACAGAGGATCTGGAAACACCATATATTTT. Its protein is CAWRARDRGSGNTIYF.